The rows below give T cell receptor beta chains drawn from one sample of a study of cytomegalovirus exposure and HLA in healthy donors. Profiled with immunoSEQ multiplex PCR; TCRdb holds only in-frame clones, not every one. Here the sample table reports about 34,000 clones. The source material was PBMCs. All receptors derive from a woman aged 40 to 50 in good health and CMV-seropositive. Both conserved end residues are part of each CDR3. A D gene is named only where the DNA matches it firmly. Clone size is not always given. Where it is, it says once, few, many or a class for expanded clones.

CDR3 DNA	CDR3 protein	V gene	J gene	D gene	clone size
TGTGCCAGCAGTTTAAGCGGTGGGAGGGTACAGCCCCAGCATTTT	CASSLSGGRVQPQHF	TRBV28	TRBJ1-5	-	-
TGTGCCAGCACCACTTTTCTAAGGACAGGTCTGAATGAGCAGTTCTTC	CASTTFLRTGLNEQFF	TRBV28	TRBJ2-1	TRBD1	-
TGTGCCAGCGGGTCAGGTGTTTTTGAGCAGTACTTC	CASGSGVFEQYF	TRBV14	TRBJ2-7	-	-
TGCGCCAGCAGCTTGACCCGGGACAGCTACACCGGGGAGCTGTTTTTT	CASSLTRDSYTGELFF	TRBV5-1	TRBJ2-2	TRBD1	-
TGTGCCAGCACTACCGCTAACTATGGCTACACCTTC	CASTTANYGYTF	TRBV28	TRBJ1-2	-	-
TGTGCCAGCAGTTACTCAAGGCAGGGCCTCCAGTACTTC	CASSYSRQGLQYF	TRBV6-5	TRBJ2-4	-	-
TGCGCCAGCAGCTTGGGACAGGGGGCTCCGGGAAACACCATATATTTT	CASSLGQGAPGNTIYF	TRBV5-1	TRBJ1-3	TRBD1	-
TGTGCCAGTAGTCTAGCGGGGGCCTACAATGAGCAGTTCTTC	CASSLAGAYNEQFF	TRBV6-1	TRBJ2-1	TRBD2	-
TGCGCCAGCAGGGAGGGGTTAGCTGGAAACACCATATATTTT	CASREGLAGNTIYF	TRBV5-1	TRBJ1-3	-	-
TGTGCCAGCAGCGTAAAAGCTACTGGAAACACCATATATTTT	CASSVKATGNTIYF	TRBV9	TRBJ1-3	-	-
TGTGCCAGCAGTCTAAACAGGGGCCGGTGGGACACTGAAGCTTTCTTT	CASSLNRGRWDTEAFF	TRBV28	TRBJ1-1	TRBD1	-
TGTGCCAGCAGGAGGACAGGGTTGGGGCAGCCCCAGCATTTT	CASRRTGLGQPQHF	TRBV28	TRBJ1-5	TRBD1	-
TGTGCCAGCAGTGGAGGGGAGACAGTGGTCTTCGAGCAGTACTTC	CASSGGETVVFEQYF	TRBV28	TRBJ2-7	-	-
TGTGCCAGCTCGGACTGGTACAATGAGCAGTTCTTC	CASSDWYNEQFF	TRBV27	TRBJ2-1	-	-
TGTGCCAGCAGCGATCACAAGATGGCGACAGGGGGTCCCGGGGAGCTGTTTTTT	CASSDHKMATGGPGELFF	TRBV2	TRBJ2-2	TRBD1	-
TGTGCCAGCAGCCCACCGGGACTAGGAAGGTACGAGCAGTACTTC	CASSPPGLGRYEQYF	TRBV7-2	TRBJ2-7	TRBD2	-
TGCGCCAGCCGGCCCGGAGCAGTCTCTGGAAACACCATATATTTT	CASRPGAVSGNTIYF	TRBV5-1	TRBJ1-3	-	-
TGCGCCAGCAGCTTTCAGGGGGCTCAGCGTGAAAAACTGTTTTTT	CASSFQGAQREKLFF	TRBV5-1	TRBJ1-4	TRBD1	-
TGTGCCAGCAGCTCTCAGGGGAACACTGAAGCTTTCTTT	CASSSQGNTEAFF	TRBV7-3	TRBJ1-1	-	-
TGCGCCAGCAGCCAAGGTCCGCAGCGGCGGGGGTCGACAGATACGCAGTATTTT	CASSQGPQRRGSTDTQYF	TRBV4-1	TRBJ2-3	TRBD2	-
TGTGCCAGCAGCGACCGAGGGGGGGTCTTAGGGTGGCGGAATCAGCCCCAGCATTTT	CASSDRGGVLGWRNQPQHF	TRBV2	TRBJ1-5	-	-
TGTGCCAGCAGCGCTAGCCCTGAGCAGTTCTTC	CASSASPEQFF	TRBV2	TRBJ2-1	-	medium-sized
TGTGCCAGCAGCCAATTGGGGGCCACTGAAGCTTTCTTT	CASSQLGATEAFF	TRBV14	TRBJ1-1	-	-
TGTGCCAGCAGTTTTACAAGAAGTGAAAAACTGTTTTTT	CASSFTRSEKLFF	TRBV27	TRBJ1-4	-	-
TGTGCCAGCAGGAACACACTAGCGGGGGCGAACACCGGGGAGCTGTTTTTT	CASRNTLAGANTGELFF	TRBV28	TRBJ2-2	TRBD2	-
TGCGCCAGCAGCGGGACGAGCGGGGGTTCCTACAATGAGCAGTTCTTC	CASSGTSGGSYNEQFF	TRBV5-1	TRBJ2-1	TRBD2	-
TGTGCCAGCAGTGCCCACGGGGGGAACGGGGATGAGCAGTTCTTC	CASSAHGGNGDEQFF	TRBV6-5	TRBJ2-1	TRBD2	-
TGTGCCAGCAGTGAAGCCAAGGGGTTTCAGCCCCAGCATTTT	CASSEAKGFQPQHF	TRBV6-1	TRBJ1-5	-	-
TGTGCCACCAGCAGAGATCCCTACGGGCAGTACTTC	CATSRDPYGQYF	TRBV15	TRBJ2-7	-	-
TGTGCCAGCAGCTCTGACAGGGATTATGGCTACACCTTC	CASSSDRDYGYTF	TRBV28	TRBJ1-2	TRBD1	-
TGTGCCAGCAGCCCAGGAATCGGACTAGCGGGAGGGCTCACAGATACGCAGTATTTT	CASSPGIGLAGGLTDTQYF	TRBV7-9	TRBJ2-3	TRBD2	-
TGCGCCAGCAGCAAATCAGTCCTTACAGATACGCAGTATTTT	CASSKSVLTDTQYF	TRBV5-1	TRBJ2-3	-	-
TGTGCCAGCAGTGAAGTAGCTATCTACGAGCAGTACTTC	CASSEVAIYEQYF	TRBV2	TRBJ2-7	-	-
TGTGCCATCAGTGAGTCGCCGAGAGAAAAACTGTTTTTT	CAISESPREKLFF	TRBV10-3	TRBJ1-4	-	-
TGTGCCTGGGGACCGGGACACACCACAGATACGCAGTATTTT	CAWGPGHTTDTQYF	TRBV30	TRBJ2-3	-	-
TGTGCCAGCAGTGTCGAGCTCACCGTACGAGGAGATACGCAGTATTTT	CASSVELTVRGDTQYF	TRBV28	TRBJ2-3	-	-
TGTGCCAGCAGCTTAGCGGGGCAAGCCACAGATACGCAGTATTTT	CASSLAGQATDTQYF	TRBV7-9	TRBJ2-3	-	-
TGTGCCAGCAGCTTAGTTGCTTGGGGGGGTACCGGGGTTTTC	CASSLVAWGGTGVF	TRBV7-2	TRBJ2-6	TRBD2	-
TGTGCCAGCAGTGAAACTTACGGCAGGGCCAGATTTCAGTACTTC	CASSETYGRARFQYF	TRBV2	TRBJ2-4	-	-
TGTGCCAGTAGATTAGCGGGGGGTGACGGGGAGCTGTTTTTT	CASRLAGGDGELFF	TRBV19	TRBJ2-2	TRBD2	-
TGTGCCAGCAGTCCCCTCCCGACAGGGTCCTACGAGCAGTACTTC	CASSPLPTGSYEQYF	TRBV27	TRBJ2-7	TRBD1	-
TGTGCCAGCAGCCATAGCGGGGGGGCGAAGACCCAGTACTTC	CASSHSGGAKTQYF	TRBV6-1	TRBJ2-5	TRBD2	-
TGTGCCAGCAGCCATCGGCCGGGAGGTAGCAATCAGCCCCAGCATTTT	CASSHRPGGSNQPQHF	TRBV14	TRBJ1-5	-	-
TGTGCCAGCGACCCGGGGGAAGGCTCCTACAATGAGCAGTTCTTC	CASDPGEGSYNEQFF	TRBV6-6	TRBJ2-1	-	-
TGTGCCAGCAGTTCGTTGGGTCTTCGGGGGAACACTGAAGCTTTCTTT	CASSSLGLRGNTEAFF	TRBV28	TRBJ1-1	-	-
TGTGCCAGTACCCTCCTAAGCGCAGGGGTCTCCGAGCAGTACTTC	CASTLLSAGVSEQYF	TRBV19	TRBJ2-7	-	-
TGTGCCACCGAGGGGAGGAGGAGCAATCAGCCCCAGCATTTT	CATEGRRSNQPQHF	TRBV6-6	TRBJ1-5	-	-
TGTGCCAGCAGCCAGGGAGACAGGGCCCGGTCGGGCGAGACTGAAGCTTTCTTT	CASSQGDRARSGETEAFF	TRBV4-2	TRBJ1-1	TRBD1	-
TGTGCCAGCTCACCAACAGGGGGTGATAATGAAAAACTGTTTTTT	CASSPTGGDNEKLFF	TRBV18	TRBJ1-4	TRBD1	-